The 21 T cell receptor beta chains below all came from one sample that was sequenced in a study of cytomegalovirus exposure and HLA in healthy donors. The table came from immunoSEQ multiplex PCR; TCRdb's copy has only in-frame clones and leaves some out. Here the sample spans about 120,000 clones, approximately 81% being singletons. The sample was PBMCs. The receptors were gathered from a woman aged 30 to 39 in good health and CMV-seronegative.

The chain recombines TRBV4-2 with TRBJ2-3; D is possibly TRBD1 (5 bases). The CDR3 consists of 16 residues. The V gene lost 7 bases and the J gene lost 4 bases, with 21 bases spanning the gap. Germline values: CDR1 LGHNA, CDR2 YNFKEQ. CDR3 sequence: CASKHSAQGFADTQYF. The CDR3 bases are TGTGCCAGCAAACATTCTGCCCAGGGCTTTGCAGATACGCAGTATTTT.

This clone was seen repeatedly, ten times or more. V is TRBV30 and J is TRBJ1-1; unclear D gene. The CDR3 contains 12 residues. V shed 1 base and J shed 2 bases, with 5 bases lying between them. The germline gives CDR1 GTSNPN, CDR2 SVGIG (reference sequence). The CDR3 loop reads CAWSDGNTEAFF. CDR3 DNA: TGTGCCTGGAGTGACGGTAACACTGAAGCTTTCTTT. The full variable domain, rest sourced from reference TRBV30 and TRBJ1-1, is SQTIHQWPATLVQPVGSPLSLECTVEGTSNPNLYWYRQAAGRGLQLLFYSVGIGQISSEVPQNLSASRPQDRQFILSSKKLLLSDSGFYLCAWSDGNTEAFFGQGTRLTVV.

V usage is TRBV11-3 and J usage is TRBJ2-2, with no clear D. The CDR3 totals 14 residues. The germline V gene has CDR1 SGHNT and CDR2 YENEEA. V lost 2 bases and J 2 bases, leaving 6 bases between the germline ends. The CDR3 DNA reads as TGTGCCAGCAGCTTACGACTTAACACCGGGGAGCTGTTTTTT. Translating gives CASSLRLNTGELFF.

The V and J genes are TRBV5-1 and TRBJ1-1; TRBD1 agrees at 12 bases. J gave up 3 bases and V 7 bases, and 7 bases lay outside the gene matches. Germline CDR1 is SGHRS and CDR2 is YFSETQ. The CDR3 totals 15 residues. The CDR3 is CASCGTGGWDTEAFF. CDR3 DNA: TGCGCCAGCTGTGGGACAGGGGGCTGGGACACTGAAGCTTTCTTT.

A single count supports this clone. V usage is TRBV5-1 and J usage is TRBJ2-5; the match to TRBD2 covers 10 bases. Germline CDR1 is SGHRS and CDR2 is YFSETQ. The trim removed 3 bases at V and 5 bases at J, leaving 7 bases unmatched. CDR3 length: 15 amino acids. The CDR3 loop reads CASSSKTSGVETQYF. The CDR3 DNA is TGCGCCAGCAGCTCTAAAACTAGCGGGGTGGAGACCCAGTACTTC.

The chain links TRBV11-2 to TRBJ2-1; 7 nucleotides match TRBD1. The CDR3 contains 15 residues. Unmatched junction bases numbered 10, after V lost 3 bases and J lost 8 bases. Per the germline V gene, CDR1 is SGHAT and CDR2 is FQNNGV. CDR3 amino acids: CASSLPTGPVHEQFF. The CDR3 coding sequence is TGTGCCAGCAGCTTGCCGACAGGGCCGGTTCATGAGCAGTTCTTC.

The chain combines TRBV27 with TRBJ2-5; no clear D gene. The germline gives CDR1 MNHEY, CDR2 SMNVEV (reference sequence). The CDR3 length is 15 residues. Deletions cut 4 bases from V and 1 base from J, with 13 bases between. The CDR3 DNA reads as TGTGCCAGCAGTTCACAGCCAGGTACCCAAGAGACCCAGTACTTC. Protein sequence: CASSSQPGTQETQYF.

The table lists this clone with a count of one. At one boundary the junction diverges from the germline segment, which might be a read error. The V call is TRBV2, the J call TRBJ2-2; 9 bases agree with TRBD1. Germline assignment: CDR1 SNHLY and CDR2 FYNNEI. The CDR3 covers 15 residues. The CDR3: CASSEQGANTGELFF. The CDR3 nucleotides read TGTGCCAGCAGCGAACAGGGGGCGAATACCGGGGAGCTGTTTTTT.

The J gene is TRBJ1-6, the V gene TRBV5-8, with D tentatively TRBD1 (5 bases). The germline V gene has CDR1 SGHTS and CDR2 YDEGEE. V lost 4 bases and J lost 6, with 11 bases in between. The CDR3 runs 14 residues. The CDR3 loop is CASSLGGGNSPLHF. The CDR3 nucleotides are TGTGCCAGCAGCCTCGGGGGAGGTAATTCACCCCTCCACTTT.

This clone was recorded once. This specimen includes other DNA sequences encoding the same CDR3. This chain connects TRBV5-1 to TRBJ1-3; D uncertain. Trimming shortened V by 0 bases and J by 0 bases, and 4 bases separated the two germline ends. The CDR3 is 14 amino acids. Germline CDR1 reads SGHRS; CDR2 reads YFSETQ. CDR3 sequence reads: CASSLGHSGNTIYF. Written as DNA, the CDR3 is TGCGCCAGCAGCTTGGGGCACTCTGGAAACACCATATATTTT.

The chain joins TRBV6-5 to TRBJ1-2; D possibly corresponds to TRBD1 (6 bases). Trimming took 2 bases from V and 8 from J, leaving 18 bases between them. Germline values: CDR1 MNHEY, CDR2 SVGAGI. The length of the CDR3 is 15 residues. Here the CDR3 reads CASSYDRFDVSGYTF. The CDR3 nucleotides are TGTGCCAGCAGTTACGACAGGTTCGACGTGTCCGGCTACACCTTC.

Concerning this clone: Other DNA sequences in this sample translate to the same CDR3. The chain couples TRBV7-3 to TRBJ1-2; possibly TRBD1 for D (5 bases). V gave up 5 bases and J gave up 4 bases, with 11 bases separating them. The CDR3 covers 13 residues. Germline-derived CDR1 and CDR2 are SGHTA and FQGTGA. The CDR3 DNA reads TGTGCCAGCAGCCCGGGGGGGAGCTATGGCTACACCTTC. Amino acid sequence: CASSPGGSYGYTF.

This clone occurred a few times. The CDR3: CASIGHSYYGYTF. The CDR3 region has the DNA TGTGCCAGCATTGGTCACAGCTACTATGGCTACACCTTC. The V and J genes are TRBV6-5 and TRBJ1-2; D remains ambiguous. The CDR3 length is 13 residues. V lost 7 bases to trimming and J lost 3 bases, with 12 bases between them. Germline V gene sequence: CDR1 MNHEY, CDR2 SVGAGI.

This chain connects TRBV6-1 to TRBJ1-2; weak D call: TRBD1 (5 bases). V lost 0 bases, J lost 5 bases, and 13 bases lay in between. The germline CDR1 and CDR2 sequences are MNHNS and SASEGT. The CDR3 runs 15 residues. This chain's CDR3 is CASSEASGPRYGYTF. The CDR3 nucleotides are TGTGCCAGCAGTGAAGCTTCAGGGCCGAGGTATGGCTACACCTTC.

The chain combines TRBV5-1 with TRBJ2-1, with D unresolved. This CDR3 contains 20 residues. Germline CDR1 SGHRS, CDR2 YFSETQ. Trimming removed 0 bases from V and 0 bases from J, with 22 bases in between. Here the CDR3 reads CASSLAHFTTTPSSYNEQFF. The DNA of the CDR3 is TGCGCCAGCAGCTTGGCCCACTTCACAACCACCCCTAGCTCCTACAATGAGCAGTTCTTC.

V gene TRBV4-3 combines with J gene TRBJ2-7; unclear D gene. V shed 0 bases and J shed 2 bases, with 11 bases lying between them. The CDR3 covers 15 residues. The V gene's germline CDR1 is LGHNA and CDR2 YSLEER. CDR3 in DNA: TGCGCCAGCAGCCAAGATCCCTCCCAGACCTACGAGCAGTACTTC. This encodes CASSQDPSQTYEQYF.

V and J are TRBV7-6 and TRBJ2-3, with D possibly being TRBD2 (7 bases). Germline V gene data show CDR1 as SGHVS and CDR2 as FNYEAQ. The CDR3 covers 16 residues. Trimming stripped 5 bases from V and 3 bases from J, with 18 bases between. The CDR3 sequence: CASSPVGGGQTDTQYF. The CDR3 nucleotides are TGTGCCAGCAGCCCAGTTGGGGGGGGCCAGACAGATACGCAGTATTTT.

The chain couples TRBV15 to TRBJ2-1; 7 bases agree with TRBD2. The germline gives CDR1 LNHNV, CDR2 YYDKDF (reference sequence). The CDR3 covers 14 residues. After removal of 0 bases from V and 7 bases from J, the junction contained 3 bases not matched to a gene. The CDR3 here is CATSREGGGNEQFF. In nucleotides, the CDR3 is TGTGCCACCAGCAGAGAGGGCGGGGGTAATGAGCAGTTCTTC.

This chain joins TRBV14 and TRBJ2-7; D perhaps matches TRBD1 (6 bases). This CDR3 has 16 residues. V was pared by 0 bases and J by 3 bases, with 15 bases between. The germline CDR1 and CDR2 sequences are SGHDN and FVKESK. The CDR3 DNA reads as TGTGCCAGCAGCCAAGAAGGCAGGGGTGTTTTCTACGAGCAGTACTTC. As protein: CASSQEGRGVFYEQYF.

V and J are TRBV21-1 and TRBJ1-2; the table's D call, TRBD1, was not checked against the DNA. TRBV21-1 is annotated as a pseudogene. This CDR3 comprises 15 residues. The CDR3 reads CASRTGTYFSYGYTF. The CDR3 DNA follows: TGTGCCAGCAGGACAGGAACATACTTTTCCTATGGCTACACCTTC.

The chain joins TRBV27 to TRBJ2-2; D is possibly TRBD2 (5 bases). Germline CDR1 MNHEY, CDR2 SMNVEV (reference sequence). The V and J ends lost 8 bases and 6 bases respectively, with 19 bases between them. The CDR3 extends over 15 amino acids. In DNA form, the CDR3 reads TGTGCCAGCTCTGGACGGGATAATCTCCCCGGGGAGCTGTTTTTT. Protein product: CASSGRDNLPGELFF.